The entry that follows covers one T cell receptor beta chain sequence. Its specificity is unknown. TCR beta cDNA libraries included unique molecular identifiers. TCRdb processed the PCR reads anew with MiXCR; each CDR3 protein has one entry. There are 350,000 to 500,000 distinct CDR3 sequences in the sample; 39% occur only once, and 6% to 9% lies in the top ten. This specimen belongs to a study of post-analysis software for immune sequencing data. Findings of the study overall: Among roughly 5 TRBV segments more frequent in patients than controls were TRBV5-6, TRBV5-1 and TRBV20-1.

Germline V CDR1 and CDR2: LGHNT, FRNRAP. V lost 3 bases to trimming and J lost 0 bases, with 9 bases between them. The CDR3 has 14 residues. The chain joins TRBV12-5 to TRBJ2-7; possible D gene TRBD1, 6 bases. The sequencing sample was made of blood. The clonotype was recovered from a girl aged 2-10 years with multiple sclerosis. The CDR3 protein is CASGLGQSSYEQYF. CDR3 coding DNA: TGTGCTAGTGGTTTAGGACAGTCCTCCTACGAGCAGTACTTC.